This T cell receptor (beta chain) comes out of a study of shared clonotypes between healthy human individuals (dated by TCRdb to the early 2020s). In terms of the full investigation: The cohort included a few men and two women between 18 and 49 years of age. Libraries were prepared and TCR repertoires were sequenced by different laboratories using diverse techniques, in order to increase sequencing depth and limit assay-specific biases. Leukapheresis yielded between about 0.94 and 9 billion PBMCs per donor. Per donor, three plates each were used for CD4 naive and CD4 memory, two for CD8 naive, and one for CD8 memory. To estimate repertoire size and how much clonotypes are shared between individuals, the study performed deep sequencing of blood TCR repertoires from 4 to 6 healthy adults.

Using the deep immunoSEQ assay, multiplex PCR amplified TCR CDR3 regions from genomic DNA. Extracted genomic DNA from each cell subset was spread evenly across all wells of several immunoSEQ 96-well plates, with each plate serving as a replicate. Each replicate PCR for sorted subsets received approximately 220 ng genomic DNA, equal to 30,000 or so T cell genomes. The purified libraries were quantified using a Qubit 3.0 fluorometer, sized with a Bioanalyzer 2100, and then quantified again using the KAPA Library Quantification kit. Every immunoSEQ 96-well plate was sequenced on a separate single-read 150-cycle Illumina NextSeq 550 flow cell. The original methods were these. Because the immunoSEQ output held only junctional sequences and lacked quality scores, the filtering could not match the filtering applied to full-length reads. To assign V/J genes and CDR3, sequences were annotated against IMGT germline references using PyIR, a Python wrapper for IgBLAST v1.9. Reads were removed for weak V/J assignments (E-value above 1e-6), missing CDR3, stop codons, out-of-frame junctions, or ambiguous translated residues. V3J clonotypes were defined as sequences sharing the same inferred V gene, J gene, and CDR3 amino acid sequence. Percentage overlap between repertoires was computed as shared unique clonotypes divided by the size of the smaller repertoire. RTK rarefaction, the Chao1 estimator, and Recon v2.1 estimates of unobserved clonotypes were used to assess repertoire richness. Generation probabilities were computed with OLGA for all TCRbeta clonotypes obtained by the gDNA method from several donors. Sourced from immuneACCESS, this table was stored by TCRdb with only in-frame sequences that have V and J called. A share of the clones is absent; for the studies checked, an unresolved V gene accounts for under half, and the remainder has no known explanation. The D gene and trimming were derived from the DNA, and the V and J assignments and clone size from that table. Here the sample has under 2,000,000 clones; 85% to 95% occur a single time. 1.2% of the sample is held by the ten biggest clonotypes.

The paper's findings and limits, for the study overall: Naive subsets generally had larger estimated clonotype richness than memory subsets. The small number of donors limited the genetic and exposure-history diversity represented. Incomplete sequencing was indicated by rarefaction of sorted-subset datasets, despite the large sequencing depth. Sharing across four donors was observed for 4.5% to 6.5% of naive CD4, 3% to 4% of naive CD8, 2% to 2.5% of memory CD4, and about 0.4% of memory CD8 clonotypes. Clonotypes shared by all four sorted-subset donors showed higher generation probabilities than non-shared clonotypes. Pairwise subsampling indicated that sequencing depth was expected to affect the degree of clonotype sharing among donors. Only blood was sampled, and tissue TCR repertoires likely differ from those in blood.

Concerning this clone: There is no known antigen for this receptor. Base qualities were left out, and no much larger clone turns up one base away. Other nucleotide sequences from this sample produce the same CDR3.

CD8 naive samples were obtained by positive selection for CCR7 among CD45RO-negative cells, yielding a CD45RA+CCR7+ population from which TemRA cells were excluded. The donors were healthy, HIV-negative adults who had no recently reported acute infections or vaccinations. Only Caucasian adults living in Nashville, Tennessee, USA were represented among the donors. Blood was collected by leukapheresis, and PBMCs were isolated by Ficoll-Histopaque density gradient centrifugation and then cryopreserved in liquid nitrogen vapor phase. Purity and quantity of every magnetically sorted T cell population were checked by analytical flow cytometry. From each sorted fraction, genomic DNA was isolated and quantified by UV absorbance on a Nanodrop 2000c. CDR1 and CDR2 are drawn from the germline V gene: SGDLS, YYNGEE. Compared with germline, V lacks 4 bases and J lacks 3 bases; bases without a gene match: 3. The cysteine opens and the phenylalanine closes a CDR3 of 14 amino acids. Solely the CDR3 DNA is kept, with 42 bases framed from the first base.

Specimen: naive CD8+ T cells sorted from blood. The cell subset or site label, as the study defines it: CD45RA+CCR7+. This TCR derives from a man aged 18 to 30 in good health. The V gene is TRBV9 and the J gene is TRBJ2-7, with 11 bases in between that match TRBD1. The sequenced DNA: TGTGCCAGCAGCTCCGGGACAGGGGGCTACGAGCAGTACTTC. Its protein reads: CASSSGTGGYEQYF.